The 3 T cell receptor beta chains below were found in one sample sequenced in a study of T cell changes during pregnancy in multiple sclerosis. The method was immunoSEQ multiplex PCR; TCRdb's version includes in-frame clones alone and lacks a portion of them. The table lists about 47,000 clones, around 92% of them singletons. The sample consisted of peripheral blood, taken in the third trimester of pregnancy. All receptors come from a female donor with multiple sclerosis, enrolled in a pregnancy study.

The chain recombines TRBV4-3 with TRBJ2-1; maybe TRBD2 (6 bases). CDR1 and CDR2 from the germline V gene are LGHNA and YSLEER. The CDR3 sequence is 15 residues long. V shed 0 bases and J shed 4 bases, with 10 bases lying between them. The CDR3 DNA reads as TGCGCCAGCAGCCAAGATTCAGGGACTTACAATGAGCAGTTCTTC. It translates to CASSQDSGTYNEQFF.

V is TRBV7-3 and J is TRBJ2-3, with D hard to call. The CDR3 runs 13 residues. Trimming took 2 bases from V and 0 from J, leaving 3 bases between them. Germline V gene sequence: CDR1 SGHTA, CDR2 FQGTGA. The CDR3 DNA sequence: TGTGCCAGCAGCTTAGCGAGCACAGATACGCAGTATTTT. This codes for CASSLASTDTQYF.

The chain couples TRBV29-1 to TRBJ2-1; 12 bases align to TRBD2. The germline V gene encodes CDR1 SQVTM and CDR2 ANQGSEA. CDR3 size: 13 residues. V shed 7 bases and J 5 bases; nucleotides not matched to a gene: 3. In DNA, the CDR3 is TGCAGCGGCCGGACTAGCGGGGACAATGAGCAGTTCTTC. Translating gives CSGRTSGDNEQFF.